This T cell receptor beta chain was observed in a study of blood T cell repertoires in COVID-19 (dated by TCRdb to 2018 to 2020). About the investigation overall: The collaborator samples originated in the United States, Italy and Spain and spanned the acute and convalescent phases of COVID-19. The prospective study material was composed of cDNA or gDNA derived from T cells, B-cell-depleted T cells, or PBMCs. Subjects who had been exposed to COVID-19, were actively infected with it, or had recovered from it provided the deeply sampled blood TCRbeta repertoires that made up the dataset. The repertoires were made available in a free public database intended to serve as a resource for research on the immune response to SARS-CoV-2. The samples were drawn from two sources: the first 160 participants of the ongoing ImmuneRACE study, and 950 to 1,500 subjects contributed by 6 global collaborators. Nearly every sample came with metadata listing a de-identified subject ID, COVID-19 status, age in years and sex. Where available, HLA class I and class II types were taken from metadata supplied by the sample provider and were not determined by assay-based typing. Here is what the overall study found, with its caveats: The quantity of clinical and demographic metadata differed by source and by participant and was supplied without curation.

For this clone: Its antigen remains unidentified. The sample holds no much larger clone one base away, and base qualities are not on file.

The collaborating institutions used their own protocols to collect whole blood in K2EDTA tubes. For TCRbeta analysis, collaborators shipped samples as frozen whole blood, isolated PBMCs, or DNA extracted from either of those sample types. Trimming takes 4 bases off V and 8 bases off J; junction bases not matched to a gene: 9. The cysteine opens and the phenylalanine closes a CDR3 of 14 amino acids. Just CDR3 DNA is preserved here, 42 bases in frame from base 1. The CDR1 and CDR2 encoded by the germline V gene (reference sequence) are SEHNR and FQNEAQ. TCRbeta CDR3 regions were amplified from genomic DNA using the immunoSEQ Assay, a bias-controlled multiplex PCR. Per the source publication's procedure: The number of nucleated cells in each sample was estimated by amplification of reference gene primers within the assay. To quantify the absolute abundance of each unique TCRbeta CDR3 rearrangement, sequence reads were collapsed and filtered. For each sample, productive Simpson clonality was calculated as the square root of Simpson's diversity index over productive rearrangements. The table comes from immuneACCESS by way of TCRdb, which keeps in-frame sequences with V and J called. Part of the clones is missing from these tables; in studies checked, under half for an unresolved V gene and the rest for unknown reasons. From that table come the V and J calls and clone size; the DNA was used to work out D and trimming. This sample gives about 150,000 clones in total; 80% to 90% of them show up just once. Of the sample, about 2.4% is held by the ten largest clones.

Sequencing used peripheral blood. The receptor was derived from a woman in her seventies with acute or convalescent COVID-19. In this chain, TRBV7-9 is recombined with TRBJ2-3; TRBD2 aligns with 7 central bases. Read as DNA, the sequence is TGTGCCAGCAGCTCAGCCCCTAGCGGCGGTACGCAGTATTTT. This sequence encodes CASSSAPSGGTQYF.